This passage covers 7 T cell receptor beta chains from one sample sequenced in a study of cytomegalovirus exposure and HLA in healthy donors (dated by TCRdb to about 2017). The library relied on the immunoSEQ multiplex PCR assay. For the multiplex PCR, a mixture combining 60 forward primers for TCR Vbeta segments and 13 reverse primers for TCR Jbeta segments was used. TCRdb limited this immuneACCESS table to in-frame rearrangements with V and J called. A share of clones is missing; checked studies link under half to unresolved V genes, and the rest is unexplained. The sample data list about 200,000 clones, and about 85% of these were observed just once. Approximately 0.39% of the sample lies in the top ten. The sample taken for sequencing was PBMCs. Receptors originate from a male donor in good health and CMV-seropositive.

V and J are TRBV6-5 and TRBJ2-5, with 8 bases that match TRBD1. Matching the DNA end better, TRBJ2-7 makes the J call doubtful. The CDR3 contains 16 residues. Per the germline V gene, CDR1 is MNHEY and CDR2 is SVGAGI. CDR3 residues: CASSYSGQAYSYEQYF. The DNA for the CDR3 is TGTGCCAGCAGTTACTCGGGACAGGCATACTCCTACGAGCAGTACTTC.

The chain couples TRBV5-6 to TRBJ2-7; weak D call: TRBD2 (6 bases). The V gene's germline CDR1 is SGHDT and CDR2 YYEEEE. Deletions cut 4 bases from V and 0 bases from J, with 14 bases between. This CDR3 spans 15 amino acids. The DNA for the CDR3 is TGTGCCAGCAGCCCCGGGACTCTCCTCTCCTACGAGCAGTACTTC. This sequence encodes CASSPGTLLSYEQYF.

V gene TRBV6-6 combines with J gene TRBJ1-1, with D unresolved. Trimming removed 2 bases at V and 7 bases at J, with 11 bases between. CDR1 MNHNY and CDR2 SVGAGI come from the germline V gene (reference sequence). This CDR3 has 13 amino acids. DNA of the CDR3: TGTGCCAGCAGTTACACTCCTGGGAGTGAAGCTTTCTTT. Its translation is CASSYTPGSEAFF.

The chain uses TRBV6-5 and TRBJ1-1; D not certain. The CDR3 has 13 amino acids. Germline values: CDR1 MNHEY, CDR2 SVGAGI. Trimming took 0 bases from V and 4 from J, leaving 6 bases between them. In nucleotides, the CDR3 is TGTGCCAGCAGTTACTCGAGAGGCACTGAAGCTTTCTTT. Translating it yields CASSYSRGTEAFF.

As for this clone: The junction departs from the called germline gene at one end, perhaps through a read error. The CDR3 bases are TGTGCTAGCAGCCCGACCCCGGGAGTGTACCATGAGCAGTTCTTC. Translating it yields CASSPTPGVYHEQFF. The chain joins TRBV7-7 to TRBJ2-1; D might be TRBD2 (6 bases). Germline CDR1 reads SSHAT; CDR2 reads FNYEAQ (reference sequence). The CDR3 length is 15 residues.

The rearrangement joins TRBV7-2 to TRBJ2-3, with TRBD1 as a possible D gene (6 bases). Trimming removed 5 bases from V and 9 bases from J, with 18 bases in between. The CDR3 runs 14 residues. CDR1 is SGHTA and CDR2 is FQGNSA in the germline V gene. The CDR3, as DNA: TGTGCCAGCAGCCTCGTGGGGGCGCAAGGGACGCAGTATTTT. It is translated as CASSLVGAQGTQYF.

Of note for this clone: Other nucleotide sequences in the sample specify the same CDR3. The rearrangement joins TRBV25-1 to TRBJ1-2; 7 bases are shared with TRBD1. CDR1 is MGHDK and CDR2 is SYGVNS in the germline V gene. The CDR3 is made up of 13 amino acids. V shed 4 bases and J 4 bases; nucleotides not matched to a gene: 3. The DNA of the CDR3 is TGTGCCAGCAGTGGGGGACAGCCCTATGGCTACACCTTC. Translation gives CASSGGQPYGYTF.